This T cell receptor beta chain comes out of a study of OX40 agonist ivuxolimab in advanced cancers. Samples were taken at baseline and on day 1 of cycles 4 and 7. This clone has just one count. Germline lookup yields CDR1 MNHEY and CDR2 SVGAGI. V lost 6 bases to trimming and J lost 7 bases, with 13 bases between them. The CDR3 is 13 amino acids. TCRdb's table, derived via immunoSEQ multiplex PCR, lists solely in-frame clones and lacks some. This sample has about 84,000 clones; roughly 87% occur once, and the top ten carry roughly 0.17%. The clonotype originates from an adult with an advanced solid tumor such as melanoma, head and neck, liver or kidney cancer. Sequenced here: CD4+ or CD8+ T cells sorted from blood, sampled in a trial of the OX40 agonist ivuxolimab. This chain uses TRBV6-5 with TRBJ2-1; D gene unclear. CDR3 bases: TGTGCCAGCAGGCGACCCCTTGGGAATGAGCAGTTCTTC. Amino acid sequence: CASRRPLGNEQFF.